The 21 T cell receptor beta chains reported below all come from one sample, sequenced in a study of blood T cells in healthy people across ages. Using a J-beta primer mix together with a sample-barcoded 5' primer, a second PCR was run for roughly 6 to 12 cycles. TCRdb analysed the 5' RACE reads with MiXCR anew, one entry per CDR3 protein. The data contain hundreds of thousands of distinct CDR3 sequences, 25% to 30% of them singletons. What was sequenced was blood. Receptors originate from an elderly woman in good health.

Many counts were recorded for this clonotype. This chain links TRBV6-2 or TRBV6-3 with TRBJ2-7; D possibly corresponds to TRBD2 (5 bases). There are 13 residues in the CDR3. CDR1 and CDR2 (germline): MNHEY, SVGEGT. Trimming cost V 6 bases and J 7 bases, with 16 bases left between them. The CDR3 nucleotides are TGTGCCAGCAGGGCTAGCCAACTTGGTGAGCAGTACTTC. It codes for CASRASQLGEQYF.

This clonotype has more than one count but fewer than ten. The CDR3 spells CASSDEARSRYTF. In nucleotides, the CDR3 is TGTGCCAGCAGTGACGAGGCGCGGAGTCGATACACCTTC. This chain joins TRBV2 and TRBJ1-2; no firm D call. Trimming took 3 bases from V and 11 from J, leaving 16 bases between them. Germline V lookup: CDR1 SNHLY, CDR2 FYNNEI. The CDR3 extends over 13 amino acids.

This clonotype has a handful of counts. The rearrangement uses TRBV20-1 and TRBJ1-1, with 8 bases aligning to TRBD1. After removal of 3 bases from V and 2 bases from J, the junction contained 5 bases not matched to a gene. CDR1 is DFQATT, CDR2 SNEGSKA, per germline (reference sequence). The CDR3 spans 14 residues. The CDR3 DNA is TGCAGTGCTAGGGCGGACAGGGTAAACACTGAAGCTTTCTTT. Its translation: CSARADRVNTEAFF.

This clonotype was observed at least ten times. This sequence joins TRBV28 and TRBJ2-7; TRBD2 is a possible D gene (5 bases). Germline V gene data show CDR1 as MDHEN and CDR2 as SYDVKM. The CDR3 totals 13 residues. V lost 7 bases and J lost 0, with 10 bases in between. The CDR3 sequence is CASTDGDSYEQYF. The CDR3 nucleotides are TGTGCCAGCACCGACGGGGACTCCTACGAGCAGTACTTC.

There are many counts of this clonotype. The gene calls are TRBV4-2 and TRBJ1-4; D gene uncertain. The CDR3 length is 16 residues. V shed 0 bases and J shed 7 bases, with 15 bases lying between them. Per germline, CDR1 LGHNA and CDR2 YNFKEQ. The CDR3 loop reads CASSQESGGYGEKLFF. The CDR3 DNA reads TGTGCCAGCAGCCAAGAGAGCGGAGGGTATGGTGAAAAACTGTTTTTT.

This clonotype was counted many times. The gene calls are TRBV4-2 and TRBJ2-5; 9 nucleotides agree with TRBD1. Germline V gene sequence: CDR1 LGHNA, CDR2 YNFKEQ. The CDR3 contains 15 residues. The trim removed 2 bases at V and 5 bases at J, leaving 6 bases unmatched. Written as DNA, the CDR3 is TGTGCCAGCAGCCAACGGGACAGGGTCCCGGAGACCCAGTACTTC. Encoded protein: CASSQRDRVPETQYF.

V is TRBV28 and J is TRBJ1-5; tentatively, D is TRBD1 (5 bases). Germline assignment: CDR1 MDHEN and CDR2 SYDVKM. The CDR3 runs to 18 residues. V gave up 2 bases and J gave up 1 base, with 18 bases separating them. The CDR3: CASSLAPSGTGSNQPQHF. The CDR3 DNA follows: TGTGCCAGCAGTTTAGCCCCGTCAGGGACGGGGAGCAATCAGCCCCAGCATTTT.

This clonotype was seen many times. The rearrangement uses TRBV20-1 and TRBJ2-3; 9 positions match TRBD2. This CDR3 contains 16 residues. The V and J ends lost 0 bases and 7 bases, in that order; junction bases with no gene match: 11. The germline gives CDR1 DFQATT, CDR2 SNEGSKA (reference sequence). The CDR3 region is CSARDSSGDFPNTQYF. CDR3 bases: TGCAGTGCTAGAGATTCTAGCGGGGATTTTCCGAATACGCAGTATTTT.

The table lists this clonotype with many counts. The chain's CDR3 is CASSEEGTRAFF. The CDR3 DNA reads as TGTGCCAGCAGCGAAGAGGGGACTAGGGCTTTCTTT. The chain couples TRBV7-9 to TRBJ1-1, with D possibly matching TRBD1 (5 bases). V lost 5 bases to trimming and J lost 11 bases, with 15 bases between them. Germline V gene sequence: CDR1 SEHNR, CDR2 FQNEAQ (reference sequence). CDR3 size: 12 residues.

This clonotype was recorded a few times. Being one base from a much bigger clone, this may be a read error. This chain joins TRBV7-9 and TRBJ1-2; no clear D. The germline gives CDR1 SEHNR, CDR2 FQNEAQ (reference sequence). The CDR3 loop spans 15 amino acids. Trimming left V 8 bases short and J 0 bases short, with 16 bases between. CDR3 residues: CASSALDWANYGYTF. The DNA for the CDR3 is TGTGCCAGCTCTGCCCTGGACTGGGCTAACTATGGCTACACCTTC.

This clonotype has only a few counts. This chain links TRBV18 with TRBJ2-3, with D perhaps TRBD1 (6 bases). Trimming took 3 bases from V and 1 from J, leaving 14 bases between them. The CDR3 is 16 residues long. Per germline, CDR1 KGHSH and CDR2 LQKENI. CDR3 DNA sequence: TGTGCCAGCTCACCTAATTCAGGGGTGGGCACAGATACGCAGTATTTT. Protein: CASSPNSGVGTDTQYF.

The V and J genes are TRBV6-1 and TRBJ1-5; the D gene is possibly TRBD1 (5 bases). The CDR3 has 15 residues. The germline V gene encodes CDR1 MNHNS and CDR2 SASEGT. Trimming stripped 6 bases from V and 1 base from J, with 13 bases between. The CDR3 DNA is TGTGCCAGCAGGGACCACGGGGACAGCAATCAGCCCCAGCATTTT. Protein: CASRDHGDSNQPQHF.

This clonotype turned up a few times. The chain is built from TRBV7-2 and TRBJ1-1; maybe TRBD1 (6 bases). The CDR3 loop spans 15 amino acids. Trimming removed 7 bases from V and 3 bases from J, with 18 bases in between. The germline V gene encodes CDR1 SGHTA and CDR2 FQGNSA. CDR3 loop: CASNPWGQGYTEAFF. In DNA form, the CDR3 reads TGTGCCAGCAACCCATGGGGGCAGGGGTACACTGAAGCTTTCTTT.

The sample holds many counts of this clonotype. This chain links TRBV27 with TRBJ1-2; 8 nucleotides agree with TRBD1. CDR3 length: 10 amino acids. Germline assignment: CDR1 MNHEY and CDR2 SMNVEV (reference sequence). The CDR3: CDDRGYGYTF. The CDR3 nucleotides read TGTGACGACAGGGGCTATGGCTACACCTTC.

Of note for this clonotype: A much more abundant neighbour one base away suggests this may be a read error. The CDR3 sequence is CASRSQRSGNTIYF. The CDR3 region has the DNA TGTGCCAGCAGATCCCAGCGCTCTGGAAACACCATATATTTT. The chain joins TRBV12-3 or TRBV12-4 to TRBJ1-3; no clear D. The CDR3 is made up of 14 amino acids. V lost 6 bases to trimming and J lost 0 bases, with 9 bases between them.

The chain recombines TRBV6-5 with TRBJ1-5; tentatively, D is TRBD1 (6 bases). Germline V gene lookup returns CDR1 MNHEY and CDR2 SVGAGI. CDR3 length equals 15 residues. V lost 5 bases and J lost 1, with 12 bases in between. CDR3 bases: TGTGCCAGCAGTGACGGACAGCGGAGCAATCAGCCCCAGCATTTT. Translating it yields CASSDGQRSNQPQHF.

With respect to this clonotype: A much larger clone lies a single base off, so this may be a read error. The chain uses TRBV5-6 and TRBJ1-2; TRBD1 might be the D (6 bases). Germline lookup yields CDR1 SGHDT and CDR2 YYEEEE. The CDR3 covers 15 residues. The germline V and J ends were trimmed by 5 bases and 1 base, with 15 bases remaining between them. CDR3 residues: CASSLPGAINYGYTF. CDR3 in DNA: TGTGCCAGCAGTTTGCCAGGGGCTATTAACTATGGCTACACCTTC.

This clonotype showed up many times. CDR3 in amino acids: CASSYSGLPHSPRLEQYF. In nucleotides, the CDR3 is TGTGCCAGCAGTTACTCGGGTTTGCCGCACTCCCCCCGCCTCGAGCAGTACTTC. The chain combines TRBV6-2 or TRBV6-3 with TRBJ2-7; D is unresolved. The CDR3 consists of 18 residues. CDR1 MNHEY and CDR2 SVGEGT come from the germline V gene. The ends were cut back, 0 bases at V and 6 bases at J, with 24 bases in the middle.

The chain couples TRBV7-2 to TRBJ2-5; D gene unclear. Looked up from germline, CDR1 is SGHTA and CDR2 is FQGNSA. Trimming took off 1 base at V and 4 bases at J, with 7 bases between the two ends. The CDR3 runs 13 residues. The chain's CDR3 is CASSLEDPETQYF. In nucleotides, the CDR3 is TGTGCCAGCAGCTTAGAGGACCCAGAGACCCAGTACTTC.

The V and J genes are TRBV30 and TRBJ2-7, with a tentative D call TRBD2 (6 bases). V lost 1 base and J lost 1, with 17 bases in between. CDR1 and CDR2 from the germline V gene are GTSNPN and SVGIG (reference sequence). The CDR3 loop spans 16 amino acids. In nucleotides, the CDR3 is TGTGCCTGGAGTGCGCTAGGGACTGGCCTTTCCTACGAGCAGTACTTC. Translated, it gives CAWSALGTGLSYEQYF. Variable domain in full (rest from reference TRBV30 and TRBJ2-7): SQTIHQWPATLVQPVGSPLSLECTVEGTSNPNLYWYRQAAGRGLQLLFYSVGIGQISSEVPQNLSASRPQDRQFILSSKKLLLSDSGFYLCAWSALGTGLSYEQYFGPGTRLTVT.

This clonotype was seen once. The chain combines TRBV6-1 with TRBJ1-4; 7 bases match TRBD1. Germline-derived CDR1 and CDR2 are MNHNS and SASEGT. The length of the CDR3 is 15 residues. The J segment lost 4 bases and the V segment lost 11 bases, leaving 13 bases of the junction unmatched. In DNA form, the CDR3 reads TGTGCCGGCAAAATGGCCGGGACAGATAATGAAAAACTGTTTTTT. Amino acid sequence: CAGKMAGTDNEKLFF.